The next 12 T cell receptor beta chains were all read from a single sample in a study of cytomegalovirus exposure and HLA in healthy donors. Amplification used 60 Vbeta primers and 13 Jbeta primers. The table came from immunoSEQ multiplex PCR; TCRdb's copy has only in-frame clones and leaves some out. The table has 80,000 or so clones, about 71% seen once. Sequenced input: PBMCs. All receptors come from a middle-aged woman in good health and CMV-seronegative.

V usage is TRBV6-6 and J usage is TRBJ2-7, with 8 bases identical to TRBD2. CDR1 is MNHNY, CDR2 SVGAGI, per germline (reference sequence). The trim removed 0 bases at V and 4 bases at J, leaving 8 bases unmatched. CDR3 length: 16 residues. The CDR3: CASSYSGSGGWYEQYF. In DNA form, the CDR3 reads TGTGCCAGCAGTTACTCGGGGAGCGGGGGTTGGTACGAGCAGTACTTC.

The V gene is TRBV30, the J gene TRBJ2-2, with TRBD1 matching 10 bases. CDR3 length: 13 amino acids. V shed 5 bases and J 5 bases; nucleotides not matched to a gene: 2. Germline V gene sequence: CDR1 GTSNPN, CDR2 SVGIG (reference sequence). The CDR3 DNA follows: TGTGCCTGGCGGGACAGGGGTACCGGGGAGCTGTTTTTT. Translation: CAWRDRGTGELFF.

The chain is built from TRBV7-9 and TRBJ2-7, with 7 bases that match TRBD2. Germline V lookup: CDR1 SEHNR, CDR2 FQNEAQ (reference sequence). J lost 0 bases, V lost 6 bases, and 5 bases had no gene match. This CDR3 comprises 14 residues. The CDR3 is CASSPRGVSYEQYF. The DNA for the CDR3 is TGTGCCAGCAGTCCCCGGGGGGTCTCCTACGAGCAGTACTTC.

V is TRBV9 and J is TRBJ1-2; perhaps TRBD1 as D (6 bases). This CDR3 region has 14 residues. Trimming left V 0 bases short and J 8 bases short, with 14 bases between. CDR1 and CDR2 from the germline V gene are SGDLS and YYNGEE. In DNA, the CDR3 is TGTGCCAGCAGCGTAGGGGGGGGCGAGGGAGGCTACACCTTC. Its translation: CASSVGGGEGGYTF.

The genes are TRBV18 and TRBJ2-7, with 11 bases matching TRBD2. Germline trimming cut 3 bases from V and 5 bases from J; bases unmatched to any gene: 9. The CDR3 consists of 16 residues. The germline CDR1 and CDR2 sequences are KGHSH and LQKENI. In DNA form, the CDR3 reads TGTGCCAGCTCACCTTACACTAGCGGGAGTCGGGACGAGCAGTACTTC. The encoded protein is CASSPYTSGSRDEQYF.

J is TRBJ1-2 and V is TRBV15; perhaps TRBD1 as D (6 bases). CDR1 and CDR2 from the germline V gene are LNHNV and YYDKDF (reference sequence). The ends were cut back, 0 bases at V and 7 bases at J, with 18 bases in the middle. The CDR3 loop spans 16 amino acids. CDR3 DNA sequence: TGTGCCACCAGCAGAGATCGGGGTGGCAGGGGCAGTGGCTACACCTTC. Translation gives CATSRDRGGRGSGYTF. The variable domain in full, with the rest retrieved from reference TRBV15 and TRBJ1-2, is DAMVIQNPRYQVTQFGKPVTLSCSQTLNHNVMYWYQQKSSQAPKLLFHYYDKDFNNEADTPDNFQSRRPNTSFCFLDIRSPGLGDTAMYLCATSRDRGGRGSGYTFGSGTRLTVV.

In this sample, this clone turned up a few times. This chain's CDR3 is CSVEGREPYEQYF. In nucleotides, the CDR3 is TGCAGCGTTGAAGGTAGGGAGCCCTACGAGCAGTACTTC. The rearrangement joins TRBV29-1 to TRBJ2-7, with D maybe TRBD2 (5 bases). Germline V gene sequence: CDR1 SQVTM, CDR2 ANQGSEA. The CDR3 sequence is 13 residues long. Trimming left V 1 base short and J 2 bases short, with 9 bases between.

The chain carries TRBV6-5 and TRBJ1-2; no firm D call. V was trimmed by 4 bases and J by 0 bases, leaving 15 bases between them. The CDR3 loop spans 16 amino acids. Per the germline V gene, CDR1 is MNHEY and CDR2 is SVGAGI. The CDR3 sequence is CASSSHGRIANYGYTF. The DNA for the CDR3 is TGTGCCAGCAGTTCCCACGGCAGGATAGCTAACTATGGCTACACCTTC.

This clone was seen just once. The rearrangement joins TRBV18 to TRBJ1-2, with D uncertain. In germline, CDR1 is KGHSH, CDR2 LQKENI. Trimming cost V 0 bases and J 2 bases, with 7 bases left between them. The CDR3 extends over 14 amino acids. The CDR3 nucleotides read TGTGCCAGCTCACCACCGGTGGAGAACTATGGCTACACCTTC. Protein product: CASSPPVENYGYTF.

A few counts support this clone. The chain combines TRBV7-2 with TRBJ2-7; 8 nucleotides line up with TRBD1. J gave up 2 bases and V 5 bases, and 5 bases lay outside the gene matches. In germline, CDR1 is SGHTA, CDR2 FQGNSA. This CDR3 has 14 residues. CDR3 residues: CASSPGGYPYEQYF. CDR3 nucleotide sequence: TGTGCCAGCAGCCCAGGGGGCTACCCCTACGAGCAGTACTTC.

The V call is TRBV28, the J call TRBJ1-1; no definite D call. The V end lost 4 bases, the J end lost 1 base, and 10 bases lay between the germline ends. This CDR3 has 14 amino acids. The V gene's germline CDR1 is MDHEN and CDR2 SYDVKM. The chain's CDR3 is CASSSAQPNTEAFF. In DNA, the CDR3 is TGTGCCAGCAGTTCGGCACAGCCGAACACTGAAGCTTTCTTT.

This chain links TRBV5-1 with TRBJ2-2; 9 bases are shared with TRBD1. There are 14 residues in the CDR3. Trimming cost V 4 bases and J 4 bases; bases outside gene matches: 2. CDR1 SGHRS and CDR2 YFSETQ come from the germline V gene. CDR3 sequence (DNA): TGCGCCAGCAGCGGGACAGGGCCCACCGGGGAGCTGTTTTTT. This gives the protein CASSGTGPTGELFF.